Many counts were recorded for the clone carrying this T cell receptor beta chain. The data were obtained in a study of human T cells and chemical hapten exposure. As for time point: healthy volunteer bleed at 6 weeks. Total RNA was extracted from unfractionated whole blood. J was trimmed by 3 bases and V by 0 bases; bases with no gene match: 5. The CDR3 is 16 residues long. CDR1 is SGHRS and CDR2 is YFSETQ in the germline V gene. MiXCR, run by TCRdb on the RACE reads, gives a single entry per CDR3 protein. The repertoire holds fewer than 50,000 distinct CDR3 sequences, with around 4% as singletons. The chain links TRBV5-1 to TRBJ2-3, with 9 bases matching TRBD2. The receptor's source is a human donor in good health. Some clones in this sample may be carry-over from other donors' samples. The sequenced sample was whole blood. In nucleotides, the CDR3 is TGCGCCAGCAGCTTGGCCACTAGCGGGCGGACAGATACGCAGTATTTT. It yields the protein CASSLATSGRTDTQYF.